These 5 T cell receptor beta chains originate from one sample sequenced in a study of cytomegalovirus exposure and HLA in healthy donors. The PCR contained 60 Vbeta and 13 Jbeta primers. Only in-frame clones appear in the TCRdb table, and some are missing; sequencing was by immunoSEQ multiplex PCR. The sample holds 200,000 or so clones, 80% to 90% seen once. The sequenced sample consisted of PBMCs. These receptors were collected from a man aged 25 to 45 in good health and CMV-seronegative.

The DNA for the CDR3 is TGTGCCAGCAGCTTGTACAGGGTTAATGAAAAACTGTTTTTT. This encodes CASSLYRVNEKLFF. This rearrangement joins TRBV5-6 to TRBJ1-4; perhaps TRBD1 as D (6 bases). The CDR3 has 14 amino acids. Germline values: CDR1 SGHDT, CDR2 YYEEEE. V lost 1 base and J 4 bases, leaving 8 bases between the germline ends.

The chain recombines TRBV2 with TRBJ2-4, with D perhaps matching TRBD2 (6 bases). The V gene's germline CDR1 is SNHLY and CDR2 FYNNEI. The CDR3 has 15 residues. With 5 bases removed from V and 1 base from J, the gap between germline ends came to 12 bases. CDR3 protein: CASSPEEGAKNIQYF. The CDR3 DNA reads TGTGCCAGCAGTCCGGAGGAGGGCGCCAAAAACATTCAGTACTTC.

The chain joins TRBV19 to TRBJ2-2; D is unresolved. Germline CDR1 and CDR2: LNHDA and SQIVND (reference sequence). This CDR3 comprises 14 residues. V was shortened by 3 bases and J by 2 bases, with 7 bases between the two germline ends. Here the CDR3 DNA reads TGTGCCAGTAGTATTGCAGTTAACACCGGGGAGCTGTTTTTT. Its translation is CASSIAVNTGELFF.

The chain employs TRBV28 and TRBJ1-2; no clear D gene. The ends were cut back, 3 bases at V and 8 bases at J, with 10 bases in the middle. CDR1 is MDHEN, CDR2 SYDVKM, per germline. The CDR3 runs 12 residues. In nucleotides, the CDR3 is TGTGCCAGCAGTTTGATACTAGGAGGCTACACCTTC. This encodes CASSLILGGYTF.

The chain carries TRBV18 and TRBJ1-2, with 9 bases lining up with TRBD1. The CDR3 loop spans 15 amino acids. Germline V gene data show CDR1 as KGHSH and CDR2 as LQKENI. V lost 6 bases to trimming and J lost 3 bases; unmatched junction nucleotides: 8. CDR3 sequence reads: CASSQGQGIYYGYTF. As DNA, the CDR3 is TGTGCCAGCTCCCAAGGACAGGGGATATACTATGGCTACACCTTC.